These 23 T cell receptor beta chains were sequenced from one sample in a study of shared clonotypes between healthy human individuals. CD8 cells classed as naive were CD45RO-negative and positively selected for CCR7, excluding terminally differentiated effector memory CD45RA+ cells. The assay was immunoSEQ multiplex PCR, and TCRdb's table has in-frame clones only and misses some. The sample lists about 650,000 clones; roughly 95% were seen once. Sequences were obtained from naive CD8+ T cells sorted from blood. The receptors derive from a woman aged 25 to 39 in good health.

Remarks on this clone: The sample has other DNA sequences that encode this CDR3 too. This chain joins TRBV4-1 and TRBJ2-5; no definite D call. The CDR3 extends over 13 amino acids. With 0 bases removed from V and 3 bases from J, the gap between germline ends came to 5 bases. From germline, CDR1 is MGHRA and CDR2 YSYEKL. The CDR3 loop is CASSQDNEETQYF. CDR3 nucleotide sequence: TGCGCCAGCAGCCAAGATAATGAAGAGACCCAGTACTTC.

The chain combines TRBV9 with TRBJ2-1; 10 bases align to TRBD2. The germline gives CDR1 SGDLS, CDR2 YYNGEE. The CDR3 is made up of 17 amino acids. The junction had 15 bases not matched to a gene; V was cut back by 4 bases and J by 8 bases. The CDR3 DNA is TGTGCCAGCAGCCTCTTGCCTAGCGGGAGTGGGGTGCATGAGCAGTTCTTC. The encoded protein is CASSLLPSGSGVHEQFF.

V gene TRBV27 combines with J gene TRBJ1-5; possibly TRBD1 for D (5 bases). This CDR3 contains 16 residues. Germline V CDR1 and CDR2: MNHEY, SMNVEV (reference sequence). Trimming removed 5 bases at V and 0 bases at J, with 14 bases between. CDR3 protein: CASSPKGTYSNQPQHF. CDR3 coding DNA: TGTGCCAGCAGTCCCAAGGGGACTTATAGCAATCAGCCCCAGCATTTT.

The chain is built from TRBV6-5 and TRBJ2-7, with 11 bases matching TRBD2. CDR3 length equals 15 residues. The J segment lost 6 bases and the V segment lost 2 bases, leaving 6 bases of the junction unmatched. Germline V gene lookup returns CDR1 MNHEY and CDR2 SVGAGI. The DNA for the CDR3 is TGTGCCAGCAGTTACCTTAGCGGGAGGGCCTCCGAGCAGTACTTC. It yields the protein CASSYLSGRASEQYF.

As regards this clone: Other DNA variants within this sample encode the same CDR3. The chain has TRBV28 and TRBJ2-7; D is undetermined. CDR1 MDHEN and CDR2 SYDVKM come from the germline V gene. V was clipped by 3 bases and J by 1 base, with 7 bases between them. The CDR3 totals 13 residues. DNA for the CDR3: TGTGCCAGCAGTTTCGGCGGTTCCTACGAGCAGTACTTC. Residues: CASSFGGSYEQYF.

The gene calls are TRBV28 and TRBJ2-2; 12 nucleotides agree with TRBD2. Germline CDR1 and CDR2: MDHEN and SYDVKM. CDR3 length: 19 amino acids. V lost 4 bases, J lost 5 bases, and 14 bases stayed unmatched. The CDR3 reads CASSWGILTSGRPTGELFF. CDR3 sequence (DNA): TGTGCCAGCAGTTGGGGAATTCTGACTAGCGGGAGACCTACCGGGGAGCTGTTTTTT.

The CDR3 here is CASNPTAGTPPEGYTF. The CDR3, as DNA: TGTGCCAGCAATCCTACAGCCGGGACACCCCCTGAGGGCTACACCTTC. V is TRBV7-9 and J is TRBJ1-2, with D maybe TRBD1 (6 bases). V was trimmed by 7 bases and J by 8 bases, leaving 26 bases between them. This CDR3 spans 16 amino acids. The germline V gene has CDR1 SEHNR and CDR2 FQNEAQ (reference sequence).

The chain is built from TRBV13 and TRBJ2-7; 7 bases fit TRBD1. CDR3 size: 15 residues. CDR1 is PRHDT, CDR2 FYEKMQ, per germline (reference sequence). V was clipped by 3 bases and J by 2 bases; unmatched bases: 7. The chain's CDR3 is CASSFQGEGTYEQYF. DNA for the CDR3: TGTGCCAGCAGCTTCCAGGGGGAAGGAACCTACGAGCAGTACTTC.

Worth noting for this clone: A much bigger clone sits one base away, suggesting this may be a read error. The chain has TRBV11-2 and TRBJ2-5; D not resolved. The end of the DNA aligns better with TRBJ2-7, so the J call may be wrong. The CDR3 consists of 11 residues. From germline, CDR1 is SGHAT and CDR2 FQNNGV. For the CDR3, the DNA is TGTGCCAGCAGCTCCTACTACGAGCAGTACTTC. Encoded protein: CASSSYYEQYF.

The chain couples TRBV4-1 to TRBJ1-2; D is possibly TRBD1 (6 bases). Trimming shortened V by 4 bases and J by 4 bases, and 19 bases separated the two germline ends. CDR3 length: 16 residues. Germline CDR1 and CDR2: MGHRA and YSYEKL. As DNA, the CDR3 is TGCGCCAGCAGCCCAGGGTCCGGGGGCGAGACCTATGGCTACACCTTC. Protein: CASSPGSGGETYGYTF.

The chain links TRBV28 to TRBJ1-5; 9 nucleotides line up with TRBD1. CDR1 and CDR2 from the germline V gene are MDHEN and SYDVKM. J gave up 1 base and V 4 bases, and 2 bases lay outside the gene matches. The CDR3 is 15 residues long. The CDR3 is CASSWTGESNQPQHF. The CDR3 DNA follows: TGTGCCAGCAGTTGGACAGGGGAGAGCAATCAGCCCCAGCATTTT.

The genes are TRBV27 and TRBJ2-2, with D tentatively TRBD2 (6 bases). The CDR3 sequence is 16 residues long. CDR1 is MNHEY and CDR2 is SMNVEV in the germline V gene (reference sequence). V lost 1 base and J 1 base, leaving 10 bases between the germline ends. The CDR3 DNA reads as TGTGCCAGCAGTTTATGGCCAGCGGGGAACACCGGGGAGCTGTTTTTT. It codes for CASSLWPAGNTGELFF.

This clone was seen once. The rearrangement joins TRBV4-1 to TRBJ1-1; D is possibly TRBD1 (5 bases). Trimming removed 1 base at V and 0 bases at J, with 12 bases between. This CDR3 is built from 16 residues. Per the germline V gene, CDR1 is MGHRA and CDR2 is YSYEKL. This chain's CDR3 is CASSQANRGMNTEAFF. The DNA for the CDR3 is TGCGCCAGCAGCCAAGCCAACCGGGGGATGAACACTGAAGCTTTCTTT.

The chain links TRBV21-1 to TRBJ2-3; the D segment call TRBD2 is taken from the table without a DNA check. TRBV21-1 is noted as a pseudogene. The CDR3 extends over 17 amino acids. CDR3 region: CASILNPASGKEGTQYF. The CDR3 region has the DNA TGTGCCAGCATCCTCAACCCAGCTAGCGGGAAGGAGGGTACGCAGTATTTT.

The chain uses TRBV27 and TRBJ2-5; tentatively, D is TRBD2 (6 bases). The DNA end is more similar to TRBJ2-7, so the J call may be wrong. This CDR3 has 13 residues. Germline CDR1 is MNHEY and CDR2 is SMNVEV (reference sequence). The CDR3 sequence is CASSFPLLAEQYF. Written as DNA, the CDR3 is TGTGCCAGCAGTTTCCCCCTACTAGCCGAGCAGTACTTC.

This clone has a single count. V and J are TRBV27 and TRBJ2-7; no reliable D call. CDR1 and CDR2 from the germline V gene are MNHEY and SMNVEV (reference sequence). The CDR3 is made up of 15 amino acids. V dropped 4 bases and J dropped 4 bases, with 17 bases sitting between them. The CDR3 loop is CASSWSGRSGYEQYF. CDR3 sequence (DNA): TGTGCCAGCAGTTGGAGTGGTAGATCCGGGTACGAGCAGTACTTC.

V usage is TRBV15 and J usage is TRBJ2-5; 8 bases fit TRBD1. Germline lookup yields CDR1 LNHNV and CDR2 YYDKDF (reference sequence). V trimming: 3 bases; J trimming: 2 bases; junction bases outside the gene matches: 2. This CDR3 is 14 amino acids long. The DNA of the CDR3 is TGTGCCACCAGCAGTAACAGGGGGCAAGAGACCCAGTACTTC. This gives the protein CATSSNRGQETQYF.

Only one count was recorded for this clone. The rearrangement links TRBV9 to TRBJ1-1; TRBD1 might be the D (6 bases). Germline CDR1 SGDLS, CDR2 YYNGEE. Trimming shortened V by 4 bases and J by 4 bases, and 14 bases separated the two germline ends. The CDR3 covers 14 residues. The chain's CDR3 is CASSTGLSATEAFF. CDR3 DNA sequence: TGTGCCAGCAGCACAGGGCTTTCGGCCACTGAAGCTTTCTTT.

This clone has just one count. The chain combines TRBV19 with TRBJ2-5, with 9 positions matching TRBD2. The J call could be wrong; TRBJ2-7 is a better fit for the DNA end. The CDR3 consists of 15 residues. The germline gives CDR1 LNHDA, CDR2 SQIVND (reference sequence). In nucleotides, the CDR3 is TGTGCCAGTAGTATTAGCGGGAGTGCTTCCTACGAGCAGTACTTC. Protein: CASSISGSASYEQYF.

This clone occurred once. The chain joins TRBV30 to TRBJ2-3; 9 nucleotides align to TRBD2. This CDR3 has 15 residues. The germline V gene has CDR1 GTSNPN and CDR2 SVGIG (reference sequence). V trimming: 5 bases; J trimming: 5 bases; junction bases outside the gene matches: 11. The CDR3 DNA sequence: TGTGCCTGGGCCGGGACGGCGGGAGGGTTAGATACGCAGTATTTT. Its translation is CAWAGTAGGLDTQYF.

The chain links TRBV28 to TRBJ1-5, with D uncertain. Trimming removed 5 bases from V and 10 bases from J, with 18 bases in between. This CDR3 is 14 amino acids long. CDR1 MDHEN and CDR2 SYDVKM come from the germline V gene. The CDR3 bases are TGTGCCAGCAGTATTGGATATAATAGGATCCCCCAGCATTTT. Translation gives CASSIGYNRIPQHF.

J is TRBJ2-1 and V is TRBV29-1, with 8 bases that match TRBD2. Trimming took 5 bases from V and 7 from J; bases not matched to a gene: 13. This CDR3 comprises 15 residues. Germline V gene data show CDR1 as SQVTM and CDR2 as ANQGSEA. CDR3 in amino acids: CSVHHSGGPSNEQFF. The CDR3 DNA follows: TGCAGCGTTCATCATTCGGGAGGGCCGTCAAATGAGCAGTTCTTC.

This chain uses TRBV7-9 with TRBJ2-3; 7 bases map to TRBD1. Looked up from germline, CDR1 is SEHNR and CDR2 is FQNEAQ (reference sequence). With 7 bases clipped from V and 5 bases from J, the junction kept 12 bases outside the gene matches. The CDR3 covers 15 residues. The DNA for the CDR3 is TGTGCCAGCATCCGTTCAGGGGGTGCGGGAGATACGCAGTATTTT. It translates to CASIRSGGAGDTQYF.